The rows below give T cell receptor beta chains drawn from one sample of a study of human T cells and chemical hapten exposure. TCRdb recomputed calls from the RACE reads with MiXCR, one row per CDR3 protein. The data contain about 64,000 distinct CDR3 sequences, 10% to 12% of them singletons. The source material was whole blood, sampled in connection with sensitization to the hapten diphenylcyclopropenone (DPC). The receptors were gathered from a woman aged 40 to 50 with alopecia areata. Some clones in this sample may be carry-over from other donors' samples. The CDR3 runs from the conserved cysteine through the conserved F or W. Fields, in order: D gene, J gene, CDR3 length, clone size, V gene, CDR3 protein, CDR3 DNA. D genes are given only for firm matches. Clone size is stated in some rows and not others, as once, few, many or a class when expanded.

-,TRBJ2-2,14,-,TRBV6-4,CASSQDRYTGELFF,TGTGCCAGCAGTCAGGACCGTTACACCGGGGAGCTGTTTTTT
TRBD2,TRBJ2-1,17,many,TRBV6-5,CASSYSRSASGWDEQFF,TGTGCCAGCAGTTACTCGAGATCCGCTAGCGGGTGGGATGAGCAGTTCTTC
-,TRBJ2-5,15,many,TRBV7-2,CASSLGQNYQETQYF,TGTGCCAGCAGCTTAGGACAGAACTACCAAGAGACCCAGTACTTC
TRBD2,TRBJ2-5,16,-,TRBV7-8,CASSLSSLAGRETQYF,TGTGCCAGCAGCTTATCCTCACTAGCGGGACGAGAGACCCAGTACTTC
TRBD2,TRBJ2-2,17,many,TRBV6-4,CASSRTSGGVNTGELFF,TGTGCCAGCAGCCGGACTAGCGGGGGGGTCAACACCGGGGAGCTGTTTTTT
-,TRBJ2-3,13,many,TRBV9,CASSVGVWDTQYF,TGTGCCAGCAGCGTAGGGGTATGGGATACGCAGTATTTT
TRBD2,TRBJ2-3,18,-,TRBV9,CASSGGIAGVLVTDTQYF,TGTGCCAGCAGCGGGGGGATAGCGGGAGTATTAGTGACAGATACGCAGTATTTT
TRBD2,TRBJ2-1,17,few,TRBV4-3,CASSHLLAGSSYNEQFF,TGCGCCAGCAGCCACCTTCTAGCGGGGAGCTCCTACAATGAGCAGTTCTTC
-,TRBJ1-1,14,many,TRBV6-5,CASREWGPNTEAFF,TGTGCCAGCAGAGAGTGGGGGCCGAACACTGAAGCTTTCTTT
-,TRBJ1-2,16,many,TRBV28,CASSLNPGEANYGYTF,TGTGCCAGCAGTTTGAATCCAGGAGAAGCTAACTATGGCTACACCTTC
-,TRBJ2-6,12,few,TRBV13,CASSYGANVLIF,TGTGCCAGCAGCTACGGGGCCAACGTCCTGATTTTC
-,TRBJ1-3,16,many,TRBV19,CASLRPGAHSGNTIYF,TGTGCCAGTCTCCGGCCGGGGGCCCACTCTGGAAACACCATATATTTT
-,TRBJ2-4,14,-,TRBV11-2,CASSLLGTENIQYF,TGTGCCAGCAGCCTTTTAGGGACGGAAAACATTCAGTACTTC
-,TRBJ2-7,12,-,TRBV19,CASRSATGEQYF,TGTGCCAGTAGATCCGCCACGGGGGAGCAGTACTTC
-,TRBJ1-4,14,few,TRBV7-9,CASSLSRVDEKLFF,TGTGCCAGCAGCTTATCGAGGGTGGATGAAAAACTGTTTTTT
TRBD2,TRBJ2-1,15,-,TRBV9,CASSDRTSGYNEQFF,TGTGCCAGCAGCGACCGGACTAGCGGGTACAATGAGCAGTTCTTC
-,TRBJ2-1,16,-,TRBV4-3,CASSQEVAESYNEQFF,TGCGCCAGCAGCCAAGAGGTTGCGGAGTCCTACAATGAGCAGTTCTTC
-,TRBJ2-3,16,few,TRBV4-2,CASSQERSGSTDTQYF,TGTGCCAGCAGCCAAGAAAGAAGCGGTAGCACAGATACGCAGTATTTT
-,TRBJ2-5,15,few,TRBV9,CASSERPTDKATQYF,TGTGCCAGCAGCGAGAGACCAACCGACAAGGCGACCCAGTACTTC
-,TRBJ2-3,11,-,TRBV29-1,CSVALADTQYF,TGCAGCGTTGCCTTGGCAGATACGCAGTATTTT
-,TRBJ2-3,17,many,TRBV6-2/TRBV6-3,CASTPTGVAGRTDTQYF,TGTGCCAGCACTCCAACGGGGGTGGCGGGCAGGACAGATACGCAGTATTTT
TRBD1,TRBJ1-5,15,few,TRBV18,CASSPGTGGLEPQHF,TGTGCCAGCTCACCAGGGACAGGGGGCCTGGAGCCCCAGCATTTT
TRBD2,TRBJ2-1,17,few,TRBV7-6,CASSSLAGLSSYNEQFF,TGTGCCAGCAGCTCGCTAGCGGGGCTAAGCTCCTACAATGAGCAGTTCTTC
TRBD1,TRBJ1-5,16,-,TRBV25-1,CASSDGGRGSSQPQHF,TGTGCCAGCAGTGATGGAGGCAGGGGGTCGAGTCAGCCCCAGCATTTT
-,TRBJ2-3,14,few,TRBV18,CASSRPQSADTQYF,TGTGCCAGCTCACGCCCTCAAAGTGCAGATACGCAGTATTTT
-,TRBJ2-7,15,many,TRBV7-6,CASSPSRGRSYEQYF,TGTGCCAGCAGCCCCAGTAGGGGCCGATCCTACGAGCAGTACTTC
-,TRBJ1-1,13,few,TRBV15,CATSTQVVAEAFF,TGTGCCACCAGCACCCAGGTGGTTGCTGAAGCTTTCTTT
-,TRBJ1-2,14,many,TRBV3-1,CASSQDRNGYGYTF,TGTGCCAGCAGCCAAGATCGGAACGGCTATGGCTACACCTTC
TRBD1,TRBJ2-3,15,many,TRBV5-5,CASSFPGTATDTQYF,TGTGCCAGCAGCTTCCCCGGGACAGCCACAGATACGCAGTATTTT
-,TRBJ2-2,19,many,TRBV2,CASSEFQVASWGNTGELFF,TGTGCCAGCAGTGAATTTCAGGTCGCCTCGTGGGGGAACACCGGGGAGCTGTTTTTT
TRBD1,TRBJ2-1,16,few,TRBV6-4,CASSARGQSSYNEQFF,TGTGCCAGCAGTGCCCGGGGACAGAGCTCCTACAATGAGCAGTTCTTC
-,TRBJ2-3,16,many,TRBV18,CASSPPAERGTDTQYF,TGTGCCAGCTCACCACCGGCAGAGCGGGGCACAGATACGCAGTATTTT
TRBD2,TRBJ2-3,13,few,TRBV20-1,CSARAGGADTQYF,TGCAGTGCTAGAGCGGGAGGGGCAGATACGCAGTATTTT
-,TRBJ1-1,14,-,TRBV28,CASSFSDSYTEAFF,TGTGCCAGCAGTTTCTCGGACAGTTACACTGAAGCTTTCTTT
-,TRBJ2-5,13,many,TRBV10-1,CASISLSSETQYF,TGCGCCAGCATTTCACTCTCGAGCGAGACCCAGTACTTC
TRBD2,TRBJ2-1,17,many,TRBV10-3,CAISEFSGVSSYNEQFF,TGTGCCATCAGTGAGTTCAGCGGGGTGAGCTCCTACAATGAGCAGTTCTTC
TRBD2,TRBJ2-3,14,many,TRBV2,CASSRTSFTDTQYF,TGTGCCAGCAGTAGGACTAGCTTCACAGATACGCAGTATTTT
-,TRBJ2-1,14,-,TRBV9,CASSPWGLSNEQFF,TGTGCCAGCAGCCCGTGGGGACTTTCCAATGAGCAGTTCTTC
-,TRBJ1-5,15,many,TRBV5-5,CASSLADSSNQPQHF,TGTGCCAGCAGCTTGGCTGACAGCTCCAATCAGCCCCAGCATTTT
-,TRBJ1-2,12,many,TRBV10-3,CAISPGSYGYTF,TGTGCCATCAGCCCCGGGTCCTATGGCTACACCTTC
-,TRBJ2-2,15,-,TRBV12-3/TRBV12-4,CASSRGDVNTGELFF,TGTGCCAGCAGTCGTGGGGACGTGAACACCGGGGAGCTGTTTTTT
-,TRBJ2-7,15,-,TRBV5-5,CASSRRESLSYEQYF,TGTGCCAGCAGCCGGAGGGAATCGCTCTCCTACGAGCAGTACTTC
-,TRBJ1-2,14,once,TRBV6-6,CASTASGANYGHTF,TGTGCCAGCACCGCCAGCGGCGCTAACTATGGCCACACCTTC
TRBD2,TRBJ2-3,15,few,TRBV20-1,CSASLLAGVVDTQYF,TGCAGTGCTAGTTTGCTAGCGGGAGTGGTAGATACGCAGTATTTT
-,TRBJ2-5,13,many,TRBV7-2,CASSSGLQETQYF,TGTGCCAGCAGCTCGGGGTTACAAGAGACCCAGTACTTC
TRBD1,TRBJ1-5,15,few,TRBV7-8,CASSLAGQLNQPQHF,TGTGCCAGCAGCTTAGCGGGACAGTTAAATCAGCCCCAGCATTTT
TRBD2,TRBJ2-5,14,many,TRBV6-1,CASRPGTRQETQYF,TGTGCCAGCAGACCCGGGACTAGACAAGAGACCCAGTACTTC
-,TRBJ2-7,15,many,TRBV19,CASSLSRGGFDEQYF,TGTGCCAGTAGCCTTTCTAGAGGGGGTTTCGACGAGCAGTACTTC
-,TRBJ1-2,16,many,TRBV4-3,CASSQAPRTRVGGYTF,TGCGCCAGCAGCCAAGCCCCTCGGACAAGGGTTGGTGGCTACACCTTC
-,TRBJ2-1,11,many,TRBV20-1,CSASDYNEQFF,TGCAGTGCTAGCGACTACAATGAGCAGTTCTTC
-,TRBJ2-1,17,many,TRBV5-1,CASSLARGGRLINEQFF,TGCGCCAGCAGCTTGGCCAGGGGCGGGAGATTGATCAATGAGCAGTTCTTC
-,TRBJ1-5,13,few,TRBV29-1,CSVEVGRNQPQHF,TGCAGCGTTGAGGTTGGGCGGAATCAGCCCCAGCATTTT
-,TRBJ1-3,17,few,TRBV15,CATSRDRRDPLGNTIYF,TGTGCCACCAGCAGAGATCGGCGGGACCCACTTGGAAACACCATATATTTT
TRBD1,TRBJ2-5,16,many,TRBV6-1,CASSDPLTGAGETQYF,TGTGCCAGCAGTGACCCATTGACAGGGGCTGGGGAGACCCAGTACTTC
-,TRBJ2-3,14,-,TRBV2,CASKRGRSTDTQYF,TGTGCCAGCAAAAGGGGCAGAAGCACAGATACGCAGTATTTT
-,TRBJ2-5,11,-,TRBV30,CAWSVIETQYF,TGTGCCTGGAGTGTAATAGAGACCCAGTACTTC
-,TRBJ2-6,15,few,TRBV29-1,CSVSVPLSGANVLTF,TGCAGCGTTTCAGTACCTCTGAGCGGGGCCAACGTCCTGACTTTC
-,TRBJ2-7,14,many,TRBV5-1,CASGQGSGTAEQYF,TGCGCCAGCGGGCAGGGGAGCGGGACTGCCGAGCAGTACTTC
TRBD2,TRBJ2-7,15,-,TRBV15,CATSRDRAGANEQYF,TGTGCCACCAGCAGAGATCGGGCGGGAGCGAACGAGCAGTACTTC
-,TRBJ2-1,20,-,TRBV13,CASSTSHPDRASVEYNEQFF,TGTGCCAGCAGTACAAGCCATCCGGACCGAGCTAGCGTAGAATACAATGAGCAGTTCTTC